This record covers a single T cell receptor (beta chain). The antigen is undetermined. TCRdb called the reads again in MiXCR, with one record for every CDR3 protein. The sample lists about 500,000 distinct CDR3 sequences; around 35% were seen once. The data originate from a study of T cell repertoires in cytomegalovirus infection. Germline trimming cut 5 bases from V and 3 bases from J; bases unmatched to any gene: 5. The CDR3 is 15 residues long. Germline loops: CDR1 SEHNR, CDR2 FQNEAQ (reference sequence). The V and J genes are TRBV7-9 and TRBJ2-5; 11 positions agree with TRBD2. Sequences were derived from cultured PBMCs, sampled from culture after CMV antigen stimulation. This receptor was taken from a human donor in good health (CMV status not recorded). Some clones in this sample may be carry-over from other donors' samples. Here the CDR3 reads CASSPGLAVEETQYF. As DNA, the CDR3 is TGTGCCAGCAGCCCGGGACTAGCGGTTGAAGAGACCCAGTACTTC.